This TCR beta chain emerged from a study of blood T cell repertoires in COVID-19. Study context: Specimens from acute and convalescent COVID-19 originated in the United States, Italy and Spain.

Germline-derived CDR1 and CDR2 are LGHNA and YSLEER. This CDR3 comprises 16 residues. The ends were cut back, 1 base at V and 7 bases at J, with 17 bases in the middle. Some clones are missing from TCRdb's copy, which holds only in-frame ones; the method was immunoSEQ multiplex PCR. The sample lists about 81,000 clones, around 80% occurring once. The TCR was taken from a human donor in a cohort sampled during active COVID-19. Sequenced sample: peripheral blood. The chain is built from TRBV4-3 and TRBJ1-5; D perhaps matches TRBD1 (6 bases). The CDR3 DNA reads as TGCGCCAGCAGCCAAGTGGCGACAGGCGTGTTGCAGCCCCAGCATTTT. Protein sequence: CASSQVATGVLQPQHF.